The source of this T cell receptor beta chain is a study of blood T cell repertoires in COVID-19. V was shortened by 3 bases and J by 4 bases, with 9 bases between the two germline ends. The germline V gene encodes CDR1 KGHDR and CDR2 SFDVKD. This CDR3 is built from 14 residues. Sequencing was performed with immunoSEQ multiplex PCR; in TCRdb, only in-frame clones are kept and a portion is missing. The table shows 150,000 to 200,000 clones, with about 80% occurring only once. Participant age was roughly 18 to 90 years, and participants resided in roughly 25 US areas. This TCR derives from a man in his 60s who had been exposed to COVID-19. The rearrangement links TRBV24-1 to TRBJ1-5; a weak D match, TRBD1 (6 bases). Sequencing was performed on PBMCs or T cells enriched from blood (not recorded which). CDR3 in amino acids: CATSDTGRNQPQHF. The CDR3 DNA reads TGTGCCACCAGTGATACAGGGCGGAATCAGCCCCAGCATTTT.